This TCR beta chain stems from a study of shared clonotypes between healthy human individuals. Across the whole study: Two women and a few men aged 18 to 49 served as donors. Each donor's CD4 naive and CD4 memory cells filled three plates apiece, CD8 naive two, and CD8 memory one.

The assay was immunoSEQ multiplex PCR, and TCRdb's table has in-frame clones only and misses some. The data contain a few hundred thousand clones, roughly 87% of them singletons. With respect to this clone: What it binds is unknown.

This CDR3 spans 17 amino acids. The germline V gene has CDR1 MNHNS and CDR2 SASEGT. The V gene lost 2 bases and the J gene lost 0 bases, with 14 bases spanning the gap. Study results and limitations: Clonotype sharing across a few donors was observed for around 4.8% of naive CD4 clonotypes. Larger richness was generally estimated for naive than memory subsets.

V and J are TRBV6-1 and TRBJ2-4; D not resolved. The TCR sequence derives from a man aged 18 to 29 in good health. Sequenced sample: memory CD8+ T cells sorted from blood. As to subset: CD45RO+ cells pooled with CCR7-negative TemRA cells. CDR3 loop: CASSELRAWGAKNIQYF. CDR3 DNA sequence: TGTGCCAGCAGTGAACTCCGGGCATGGGGAGCCAAAAACATTCAGTACTTC.